The T cell receptor beta chain under discussion was sequenced for a study of blood T cells in healthy people across ages. Regarding the study as a whole: PBMCs left unsorted prevented a conclusive naive versus antigen-experienced comparison. The study regarded diversity estimates from one million T cells as underestimates. Not knowing donor CMV status may have confounded expanded clonotype changes.

The CDR3 spans 16 residues. The V and J ends lost 0 bases and 13 bases, in that order; junction bases with no gene match: 14. The germline V gene encodes CDR1 DFQATT and CDR2 SNEGSKA (reference sequence). A second PCR, run for about 6 to 11 cycles, used a sample-barcoded 5' primer plus a J-beta primer mix. Using its own MiXCR run on the 5' RACE reads, TCRdb lists one record per CDR3 protein. Of more than 900,000 distinct CDR3 sequences in the sample, almost 30% were seen once. Regarding this clonotype: The antigen remains undetermined.

These data also formed part of another study, on T cells of mothers and their children.

Source material: blood. This receptor was taken from a woman aged 40 to 49 in good health. The V gene is TRBV20-1, the J gene TRBJ2-4; 11 nucleotides align to TRBD2. CDR3 protein: CSARDLGLAAGDTQYF. As DNA, the CDR3 is TGCAGTGCTAGAGACCTGGGACTAGCGGCTGGAGATACGCAGTACTTC.